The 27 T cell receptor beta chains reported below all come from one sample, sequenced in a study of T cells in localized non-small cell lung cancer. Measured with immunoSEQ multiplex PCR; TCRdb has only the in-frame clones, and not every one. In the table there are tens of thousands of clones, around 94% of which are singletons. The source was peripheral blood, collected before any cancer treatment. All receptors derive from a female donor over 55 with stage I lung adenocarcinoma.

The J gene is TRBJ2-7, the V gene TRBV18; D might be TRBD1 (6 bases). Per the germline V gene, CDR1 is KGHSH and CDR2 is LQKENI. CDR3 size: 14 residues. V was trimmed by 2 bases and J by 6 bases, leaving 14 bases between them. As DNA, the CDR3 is TGTGCCAGCTCACCAAGCCGGGACAACGGCGAGCAGTACGTC. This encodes CASSPSRDNGEQYV.

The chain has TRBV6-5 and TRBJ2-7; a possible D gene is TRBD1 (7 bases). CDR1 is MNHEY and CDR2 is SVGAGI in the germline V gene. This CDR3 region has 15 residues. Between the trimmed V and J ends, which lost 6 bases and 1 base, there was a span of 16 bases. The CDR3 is CASSRGGTASYEQYF. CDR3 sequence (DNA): TGTGCCAGCAGCCGAGGGGGGACAGCATCCTACGAGCAGTACTTC.

CDR3 bases: TGCGCCAGTAGCCACGCCGCGGGGAGCACTGAAGCTTTCTTT. Its protein is CASSHAAGSTEAFF. The chain joins TRBV5-1 to TRBJ1-1; no reliable D call. CDR1 and CDR2 (germline): SGHRS, YFSETQ. This CDR3 spans 14 amino acids. V was cut by 8 bases and J by 4 bases, with 18 bases left in between. The full variable domain, with the rest looked up from reference TRBV5-1 and TRBJ1-1, is KAGVTQTPRYLIKTRGQQVTLSCSPISGHRSVSWYQQTPGQGLQFLFEYFSETQRNKGNFPGRFSGRQFSNSRSEMNVSTLELGDSALYLCASSHAAGSTEAFFGQGTRLTVV.

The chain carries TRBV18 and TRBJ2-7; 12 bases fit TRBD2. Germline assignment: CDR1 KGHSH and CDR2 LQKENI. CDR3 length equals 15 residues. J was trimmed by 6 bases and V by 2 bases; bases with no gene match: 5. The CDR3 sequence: CASSPALAGGSEQYV. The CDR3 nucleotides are TGTGCCAGCTCACCAGCACTAGCGGGGGGTAGCGAGCAGTACGTC.

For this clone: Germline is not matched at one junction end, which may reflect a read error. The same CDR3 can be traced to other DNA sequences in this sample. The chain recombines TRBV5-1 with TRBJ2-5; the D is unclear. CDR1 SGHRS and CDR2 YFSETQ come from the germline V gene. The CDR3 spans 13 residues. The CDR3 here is CASSLEYQETQYF. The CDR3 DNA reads TGTGCCAGCAGCTTGGAATATCAAGAGACCCAGTACTTC.

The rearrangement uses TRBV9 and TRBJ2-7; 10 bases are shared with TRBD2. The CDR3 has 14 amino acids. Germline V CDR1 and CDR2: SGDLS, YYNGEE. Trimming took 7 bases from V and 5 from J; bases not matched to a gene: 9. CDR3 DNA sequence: TGTGCCAGCGGTCCGAGCGGGGGGGCCCACGAGCAGTACTTC. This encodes CASGPSGGAHEQYF.

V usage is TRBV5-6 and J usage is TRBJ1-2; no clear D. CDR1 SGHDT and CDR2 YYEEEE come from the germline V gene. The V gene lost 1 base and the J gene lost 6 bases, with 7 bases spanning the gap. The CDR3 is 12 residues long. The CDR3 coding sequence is TGTGCCAGCAGCTTGAAGCCCAATGGCTACACCTTC. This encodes CASSLKPNGYTF.

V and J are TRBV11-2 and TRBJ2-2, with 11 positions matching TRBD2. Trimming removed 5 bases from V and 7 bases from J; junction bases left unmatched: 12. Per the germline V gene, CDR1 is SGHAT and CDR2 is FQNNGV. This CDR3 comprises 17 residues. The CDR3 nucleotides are TGTGCCAGCAGCGGAGGGACTAGCGGACGGAGAGTCGGGGAGCTGTTTTTT. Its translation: CASSGGTSGRRVGELFF.

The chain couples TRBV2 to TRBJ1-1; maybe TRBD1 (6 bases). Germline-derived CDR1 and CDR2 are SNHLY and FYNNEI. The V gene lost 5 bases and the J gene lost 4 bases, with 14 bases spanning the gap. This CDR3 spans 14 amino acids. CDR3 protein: CASSPSYRVTEAFF. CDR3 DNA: TGTGCCAGCAGTCCCTCATACAGGGTCACTGAAGCTTTCTTT.

This CDR3 is CASSSQQGQGGQPQHF. The CDR3 nucleotides are TGTGCCAGCAGTTCCCAACAGGGGCAAGGTGGTCAGCCCCAGCATTTT. The chain has TRBV27 and TRBJ1-5, with TRBD1 identical over 7 bases. This CDR3 contains 16 residues. V lost 4 bases and J lost 6; bases outside the gene matches: 12. Per germline, CDR1 MNHEY and CDR2 SMNVEV (reference sequence).

CDR3 bases: TGTGCCAGTTCTTCCGGGTGGAGCAATCAGCCCCAGCATTTT. Protein product: CASSSGWSNQPQHF. The chain joins TRBV27 to TRBJ1-5, with unresolved D. V was cut by 9 bases and J by 1 base, with 13 bases left in between. This CDR3 has 14 residues. CDR1 and CDR2 from the germline V gene are MNHEY and SMNVEV (reference sequence).

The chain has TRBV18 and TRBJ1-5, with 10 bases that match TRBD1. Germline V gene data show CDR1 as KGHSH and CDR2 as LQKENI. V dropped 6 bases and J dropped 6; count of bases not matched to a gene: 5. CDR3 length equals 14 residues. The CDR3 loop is CASSSTGGFQPQHF. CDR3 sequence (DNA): TGTGCCAGCTCCTCGACAGGGGGCTTTCAGCCCCAGCATTTT. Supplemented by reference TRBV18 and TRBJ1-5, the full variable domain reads NAGVMQNPRHLVRRRGQEARLRCSPMKGHSHVYWYRQLPEEGLKFMVYLQKENIIDESGMPKERFSAEFPKEGPSILRIQQVVRGDSAAYFCASSSTGGFQPQHFGDGTRLSIL.

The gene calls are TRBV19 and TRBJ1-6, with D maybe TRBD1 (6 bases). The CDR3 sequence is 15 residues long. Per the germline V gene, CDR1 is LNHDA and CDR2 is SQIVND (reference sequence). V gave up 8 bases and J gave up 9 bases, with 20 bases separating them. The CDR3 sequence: CASRPGAGSFSPLHF. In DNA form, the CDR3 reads TGTGCCAGTCGTCCGGGGGCGGGCTCCTTTTCACCCCTCCACTTT.

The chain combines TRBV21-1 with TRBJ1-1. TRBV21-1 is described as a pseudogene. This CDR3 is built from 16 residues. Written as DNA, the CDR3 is TGTGCCAGCAGAGATCCTCTCTACACAATTCGCACTGAAGCTTTCTTT. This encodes CASRDPLYTIRTEAFF.

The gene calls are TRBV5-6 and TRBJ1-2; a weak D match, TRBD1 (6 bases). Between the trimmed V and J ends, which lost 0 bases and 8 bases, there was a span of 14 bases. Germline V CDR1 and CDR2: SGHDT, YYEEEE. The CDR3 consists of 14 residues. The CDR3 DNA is TGTGCCAGCAGCTTGGGAAACAGGGTGCAGGGCTACACCTTC. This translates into CASSLGNRVQGYTF.

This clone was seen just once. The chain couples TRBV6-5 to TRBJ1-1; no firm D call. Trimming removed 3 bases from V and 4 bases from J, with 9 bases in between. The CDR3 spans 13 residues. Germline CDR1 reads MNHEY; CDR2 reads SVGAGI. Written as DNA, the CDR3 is TGTGCCAGCAGTTATACCTCGGGCACTGAAGCTTTCTTT. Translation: CASSYTSGTEAFF.

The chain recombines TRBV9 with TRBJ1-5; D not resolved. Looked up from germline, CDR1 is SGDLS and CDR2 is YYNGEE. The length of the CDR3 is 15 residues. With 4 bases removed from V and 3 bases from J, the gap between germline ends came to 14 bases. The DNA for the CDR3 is TGTGCCAGCAGCCCGGACCCAAACTACAATCAGCCCCAGCATTTT. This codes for CASSPDPNYNQPQHF.

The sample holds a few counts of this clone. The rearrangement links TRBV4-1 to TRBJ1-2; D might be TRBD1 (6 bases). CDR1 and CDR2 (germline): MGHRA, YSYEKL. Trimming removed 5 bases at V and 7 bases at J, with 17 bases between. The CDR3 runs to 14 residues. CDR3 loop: CASSSLPGASGYTF. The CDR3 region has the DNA TGCGCCAGCAGCAGCCTGCCGGGGGCCAGTGGCTACACCTTC.

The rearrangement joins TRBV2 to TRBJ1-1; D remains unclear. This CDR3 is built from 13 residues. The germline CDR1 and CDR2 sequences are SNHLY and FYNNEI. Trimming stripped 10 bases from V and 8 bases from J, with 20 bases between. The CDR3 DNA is TGTGCCACCCGTAGTTCGGTCCTACCCGAAGCTTTCTTT. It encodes CATRSSVLPEAFF. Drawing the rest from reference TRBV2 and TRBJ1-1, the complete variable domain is EPEVTQTPSHQVTQMGQEVILRCVPISNHLYFYWYRQILGQKVEFLVSFYNNEISEKSEIFDDQFSVERPDGSNFTLKIRSTKLEDSAMYFCATRSSVLPEAFFGQGTRLTVV.

CDR3 in DNA: TGTGCCAGCTCACCCCCGGACAGCCCCAATTCACCCCTCCACTTT. It encodes CASSPPDSPNSPLHF. J is TRBJ1-6 and V is TRBV18, with a possible D match to TRBD1 (6 bases). In germline, CDR1 is KGHSH, CDR2 LQKENI. The CDR3 is 15 amino acids. Trimming took 3 bases from V and 7 from J, leaving 13 bases between them.

CDR3 sequence: CASSWGTGSGANVLTF. In DNA form, the CDR3 reads TGTGCCAGCAGCTGGGGGACAGGGTCTGGGGCCAACGTCCTGACTTTC. The rearrangement joins TRBV5-6 to TRBJ2-6, with 9 bases lining up with TRBD1. CDR1 is SGHDT, CDR2 YYEEEE, per germline. The CDR3 is made up of 16 amino acids. The J segment lost 1 base and the V segment lost 3 bases, leaving 2 bases of the junction unmatched.

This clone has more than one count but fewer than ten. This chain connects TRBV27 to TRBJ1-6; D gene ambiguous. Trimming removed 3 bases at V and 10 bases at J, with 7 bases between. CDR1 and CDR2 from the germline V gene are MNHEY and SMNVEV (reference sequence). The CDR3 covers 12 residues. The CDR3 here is CASSFGESPLHF. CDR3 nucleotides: TGTGCCAGCAGTTTTGGGGAATCACCCCTCCACTTT.

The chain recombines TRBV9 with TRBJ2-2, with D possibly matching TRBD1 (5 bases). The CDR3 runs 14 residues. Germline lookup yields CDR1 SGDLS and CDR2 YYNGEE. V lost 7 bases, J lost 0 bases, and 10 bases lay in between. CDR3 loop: CASVQGPNTGELFF. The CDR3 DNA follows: TGTGCCAGCGTTCAGGGTCCGAACACCGGGGAGCTGTTTTTT.

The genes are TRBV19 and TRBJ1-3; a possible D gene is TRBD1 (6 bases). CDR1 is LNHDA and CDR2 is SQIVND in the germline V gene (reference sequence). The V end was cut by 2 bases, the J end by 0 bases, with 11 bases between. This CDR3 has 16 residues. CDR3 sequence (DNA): TGTGCCAGTAGTATATCTGGACAGAGCTCTGGAAACACCATATATTTT. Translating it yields CASSISGQSSGNTIYF.

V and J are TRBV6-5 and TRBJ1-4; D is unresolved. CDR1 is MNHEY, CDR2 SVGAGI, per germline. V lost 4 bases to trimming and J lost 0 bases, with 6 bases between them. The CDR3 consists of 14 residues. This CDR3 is CASSSWATNEKLFF. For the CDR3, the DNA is TGTGCCAGCAGTTCCTGGGCAACTAATGAAAAACTGTTTTTT.

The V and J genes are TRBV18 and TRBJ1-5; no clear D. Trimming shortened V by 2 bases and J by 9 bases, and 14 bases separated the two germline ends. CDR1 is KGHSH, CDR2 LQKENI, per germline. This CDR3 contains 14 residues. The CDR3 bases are TGTGCCAGCTCACCAGAAGGGTTGGGCCGGCCCCAGCATTTT. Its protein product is CASSPEGLGRPQHF.

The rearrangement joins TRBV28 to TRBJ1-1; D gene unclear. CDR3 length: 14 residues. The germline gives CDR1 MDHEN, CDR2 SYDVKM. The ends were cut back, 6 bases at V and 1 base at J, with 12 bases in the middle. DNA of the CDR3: TGTGCCAGCAGGCGAGGAGGTTGGAACACTGAAGCTTTCTTT. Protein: CASRRGGWNTEAFF.